The text below deals with one T cell receptor beta chain. Its target is unknown. The ends were cut back, 5 bases at V and 2 bases at J, with 12 bases in the middle. Germline V gene sequence: CDR1 WSHSY, CDR2 SAAADI. The CDR3 covers 14 residues. Assay used: immunoSEQ multiplex PCR; TCRdb lists only in-frame clones, some missing. This sample has about 380,000 clones, with 96% found just once. The sample comes from a study of shared clonotypes between healthy human individuals. General study points: It was observed that roughly 5.1% of naive CD4 clonotypes were shared across a handful of donors.

This chain links TRBV10-2 with TRBJ2-5; perhaps TRBD1 as D (5 bases). Sequencing used memory CD8+ T cells sorted from blood. The subset here: CD45RO+ cells pooled with CCR7-negative TemRA cells. The source of this sequence is a man aged 25 to 45 in good health. The CDR3 sequence: CASSRGRQQETQYF. CDR3 coding DNA: TGCGCCAGCAGTAGGGGCAGACAACAAGAGACCCAGTACTTC.